This T cell receptor beta chain was sequenced in a study of T cells after yellow fever vaccination. Notes on this clonotype: The antigen is not known.

Study-wide points: One caveat is that FACS-sorted repertoires could contain abundant clonotypes contaminating from the bulk population. Most clones from primary vaccination were detected again post-booster (96% CD4, around 90% CD8).

The CDR3 has 18 residues. Germline V gene data show CDR1 as LGHDT and CDR2 as YNNKEL (reference sequence). V gave up 0 bases and J gave up 8 bases, with 20 bases separating them. TCRdb independently ran MiXCR on the 5' RACE reads; one entry per CDR3 protein. The sample holds hundreds of thousands of distinct CDR3 sequences; under 15% are singletons and the top ten take 2.5% to 3.5%. This specimen consisted of CD4+ T cells sorted from PBMCs, obtained 15 days after the yellow fever booster vaccination. This receptor was identified in a man younger than 35 who received the YFV17D yellow fever vaccine. J is TRBJ1-6 and V is TRBV3-1; D is unclear. The CDR3: CASSQDAVTGASDSPLHF. In DNA form, the CDR3 reads TGTGCCAGCAGCCAAGATGCCGTTACCGGCGCTAGCGATTCACCCCTCCACTTT.